This record concerns one TCR beta chain sequence. Its antigen is currently unknown. The V and J ends lost 4 bases and 7 bases respectively, with 7 bases between them. This CDR3 spans 12 amino acids. CDR1 and CDR2 from the germline V gene are SGHTA and FQGTGA. The sample comes from a study of graft-versus-host responses after intestinal transplantation. Whole-study context: Multivisceral, liver-intestinal, or isolated intestinal transplants were given to recipients.

The data were produced by immunoSEQ multiplex PCR, yet TCRdb's version contains in-frame clones alone and is incomplete. The sample includes 45,000 to 65,000 clones, approximately 94% of them seen just once. Points from the study as a whole: Researchers found peak circulating GvH clone levels linked to early post-transplant HvG declines. GvH clones were found in recipient marrow; some appeared first in ileum or blood.

V and J are TRBV7-3 and TRBJ2-2; the D is unclear. The source of this sequence is a human donor who was the organ donor for an intestinal transplant. The sequences come from unstimulated CD4+ T cells sorted from spleen or lymph node cells, collected before transplant. The CDR3 here is CASSSTGGELFF. The CDR3 nucleotides read TGTGCCAGCAGCTCAACTGGCGGGGAGCTGTTTTTT.